Below, 8 T cell receptor beta chains from the same sample are listed, as sequenced in a study of T cells of healthy individuals. TCRdb ran MiXCR on the 5' RACE reads and lists one entry per CDR3 protein. Altogether about 100,000 distinct CDR3 sequences are present, roughly 18% being singletons, with the ten largest covering approximately 6%. These TCRs come from a human donor in good health.

This clonotype was seen a handful of times. The chain carries TRBV5-1 and TRBJ2-7; TRBD2 matches 7 bases. CDR3 length: 14 amino acids. V gave up 7 bases and J gave up 6 bases; unmatched junction bases: 13. From germline, CDR1 is SGHRS and CDR2 YFSETQ. The CDR3 nucleotides are TGCGCCAGCTATAGGGACTACGGGAGTCGCGAGCAGTACTTC. It yields the protein CASYRDYGSREQYF.

This clonotype has just a few counts. The V and J genes are TRBV2 and TRBJ1-5; D remains ambiguous. Germline CDR1 reads SNHLY; CDR2 reads FYNNEI. The CDR3 has 15 residues. The V gene lost 3 bases and the J gene lost 2 bases, with 11 bases spanning the gap. The DNA of the CDR3 is TGTGCCAGCAGTGACGCGAGAGGAGGCAATCAGCCCCAGCATTTT. It is translated as CASSDARGGNQPQHF.

The chain joins TRBV6-5 to TRBJ2-2; D not resolved. CDR3 length equals 13 residues. Germline assignment: CDR1 MNHEY and CDR2 SVGAGI. Trimming took 6 bases from V and 3 from J, leaving 8 bases between them. CDR3 in amino acids: CASRGGYTGELFF. CDR3 coding DNA: TGTGCCAGCAGAGGCGGATACACCGGGGAGCTGTTTTTT.

This clonotype was seen a handful of times. J is TRBJ2-3 and V is TRBV7-2; TRBD2 agrees at 7 bases. The germline V gene has CDR1 SGHTA and CDR2 FQGNSA. The V segment lost 2 bases and the J segment 3 bases; nucleotides outside the gene matches: 11. CDR3 size: 17 residues. The CDR3 reads CASSLWGGGMVTDTQYF. The DNA for the CDR3 is TGTGCCAGCAGCTTATGGGGCGGGGGAATGGTGACAGATACGCAGTATTTT.

This sequence joins TRBV20-1 and TRBJ2-7; tentatively, D is TRBD1 (7 bases). The V gene's germline CDR1 is DFQATT and CDR2 SNEGSKA (reference sequence). V shed 6 bases and J shed 4 bases, with 16 bases lying between them. The CDR3 extends over 13 amino acids. CDR3 in amino acids: CSAARQGGYEQYF. The CDR3 nucleotides are TGCAGTGCCGCTCGGCAGGGGGGATACGAGCAGTACTTC.

This sequence joins TRBV5-1 and TRBJ2-5; D perhaps matches TRBD2 (6 bases). Trimming shortened V by 3 bases and J by 2 bases, and 11 bases separated the two germline ends. The CDR3 contains 14 residues. CDR1 and CDR2 (germline): SGHRS, YFSETQ. CDR3 nucleotide sequence: TGCGCCAGCAGCTGGCAGGGACTGCAAGAGACCCAGTACTTC. This encodes CASSWQGLQETQYF.

The chain couples TRBV28 to TRBJ1-4; the D is unclear. The germline gives CDR1 MDHEN, CDR2 SYDVKM. The CDR3 consists of 12 residues. Trimming took 6 bases from V and 11 from J, leaving 13 bases between them. This chain's CDR3 is CASSPARKKLFF. In DNA, the CDR3 is TGTGCCAGCAGCCCAGCCCGGAAGAAACTGTTTTTT. The whole variable domain, remainder taken from reference TRBV28 and TRBJ1-4, is DVKVTQSSRYLVKRTGEKVFLECVQDMDHENMFWYRQDPGLGLRLIYFSYDVKMKEKGDIPEGYSVSREKKERFSLILESASTNQTSMYLCASSPARKKLFFGSGTQLSVL.

This clonotype has only a few counts. The rearrangement uses TRBV18 and TRBJ1-3; 7 positions agree with TRBD1. The ends lost 2 bases at V and 7 bases at J; junction bases unmatched: 5. Germline assignment: CDR1 KGHSH and CDR2 LQKENI. The CDR3 is 14 amino acids. In nucleotides, the CDR3 is TGTGCCAGCTCACCATCCCGACAGGGTAACACCATATATTTT. This sequence encodes CASSPSRQGNTIYF. The full variable domain, rest sourced from reference TRBV18 and TRBJ1-3, is NAGVMQNPRHLVRRRGQEARLRCSPMKGHSHVYWYRQLPEEGLKFMVYLQKENIIDESGMPKERFSAEFPKEGPSILRIQQVVRGDSAAYFCASSPSRQGNTIYFGEGSWLTVV.